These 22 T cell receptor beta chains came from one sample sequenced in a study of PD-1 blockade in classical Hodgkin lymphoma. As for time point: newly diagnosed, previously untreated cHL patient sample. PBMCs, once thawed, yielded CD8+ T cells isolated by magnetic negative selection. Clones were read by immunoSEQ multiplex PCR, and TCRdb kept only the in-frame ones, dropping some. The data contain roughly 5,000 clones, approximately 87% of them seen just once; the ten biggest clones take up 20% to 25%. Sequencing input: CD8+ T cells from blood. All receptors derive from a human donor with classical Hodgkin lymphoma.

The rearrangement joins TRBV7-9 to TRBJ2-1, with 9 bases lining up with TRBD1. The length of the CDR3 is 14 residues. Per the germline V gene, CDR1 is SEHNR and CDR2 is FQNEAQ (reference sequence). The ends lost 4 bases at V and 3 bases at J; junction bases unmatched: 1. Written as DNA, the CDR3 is TGTGCCAGCAGCTCGGGACAGGGCTACAATGAGCAGTTCTTC. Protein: CASSSGQGYNEQFF.

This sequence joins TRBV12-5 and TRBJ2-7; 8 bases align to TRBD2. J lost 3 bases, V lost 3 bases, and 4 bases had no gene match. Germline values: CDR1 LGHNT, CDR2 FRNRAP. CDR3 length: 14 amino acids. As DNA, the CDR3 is TGTGCTAGTGGTTTAGCGGGACTAGACTACGAGCAGTACTTC. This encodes CASGLAGLDYEQYF.

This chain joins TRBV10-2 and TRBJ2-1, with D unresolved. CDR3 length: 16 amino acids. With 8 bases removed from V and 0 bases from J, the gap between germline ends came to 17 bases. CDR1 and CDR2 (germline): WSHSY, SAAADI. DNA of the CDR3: TGCGCCAGCGGCGGTAGCTTACTGAGCTCCTACAATGAGCAGTTCTTC. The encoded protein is CASGGSLLSSYNEQFF.

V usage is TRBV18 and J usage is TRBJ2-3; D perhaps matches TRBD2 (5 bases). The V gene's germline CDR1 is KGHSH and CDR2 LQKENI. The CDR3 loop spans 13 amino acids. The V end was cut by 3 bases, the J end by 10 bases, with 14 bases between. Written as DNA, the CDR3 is TGTGCCAGCTCACCTCCGGACTTCCCGGCGCAGTATTTT. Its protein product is CASSPPDFPAQYF.

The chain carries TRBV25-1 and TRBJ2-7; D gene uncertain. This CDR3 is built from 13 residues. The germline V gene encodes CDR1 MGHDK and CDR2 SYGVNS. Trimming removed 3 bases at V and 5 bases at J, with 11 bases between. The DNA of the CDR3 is TGTGCCAGCAGTGAGCCCCAGATCGACGAGCAGTACTTC. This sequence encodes CASSEPQIDEQYF.

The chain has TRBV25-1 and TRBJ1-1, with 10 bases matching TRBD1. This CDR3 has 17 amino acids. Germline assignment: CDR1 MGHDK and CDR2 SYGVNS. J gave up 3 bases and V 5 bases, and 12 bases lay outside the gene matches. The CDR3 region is CASSQVGGDRGDTEAFF. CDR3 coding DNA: TGTGCCAGCAGTCAAGTGGGGGGGGACAGGGGCGACACTGAAGCTTTCTTT.

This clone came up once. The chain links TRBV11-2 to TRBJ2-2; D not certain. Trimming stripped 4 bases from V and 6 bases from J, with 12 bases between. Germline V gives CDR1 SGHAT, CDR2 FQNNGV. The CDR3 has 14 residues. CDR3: CASSSLRSAGELFF. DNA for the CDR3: TGTGCCAGCAGCTCCCTGCGGTCCGCCGGGGAGCTGTTTTTT.

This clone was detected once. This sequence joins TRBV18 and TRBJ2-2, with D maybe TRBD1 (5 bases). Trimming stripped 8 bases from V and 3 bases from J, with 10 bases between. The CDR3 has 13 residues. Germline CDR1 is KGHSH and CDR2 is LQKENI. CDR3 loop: CASPRADTGELFF. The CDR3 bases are TGTGCCAGCCCCAGGGCGGACACCGGGGAGCTGTTTTTT.

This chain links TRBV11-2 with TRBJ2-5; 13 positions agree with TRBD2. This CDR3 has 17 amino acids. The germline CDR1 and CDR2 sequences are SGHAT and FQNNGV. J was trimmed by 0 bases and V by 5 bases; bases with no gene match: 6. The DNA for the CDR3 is TGTGCCAGCAGCCCAGGGACTAGCGGGATCTACCAAGAGACCCAGTACTTC. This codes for CASSPGTSGIYQETQYF.

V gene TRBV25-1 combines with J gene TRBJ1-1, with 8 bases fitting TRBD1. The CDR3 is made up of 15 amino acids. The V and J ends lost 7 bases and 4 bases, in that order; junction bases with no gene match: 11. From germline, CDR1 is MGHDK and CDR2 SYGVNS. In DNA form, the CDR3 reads TGTGCCAGCAATCGACAGGGGCCGTCTGGCACTGAAGCTTTCTTT. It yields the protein CASNRQGPSGTEAFF.

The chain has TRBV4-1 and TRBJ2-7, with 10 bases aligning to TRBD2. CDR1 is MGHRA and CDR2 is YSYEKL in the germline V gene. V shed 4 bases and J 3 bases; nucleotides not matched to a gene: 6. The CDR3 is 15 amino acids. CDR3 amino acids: CASSRPTSGHYEQYF. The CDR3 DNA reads TGCGCCAGCAGCCGCCCGACTAGCGGGCACTACGAGCAGTACTTC.

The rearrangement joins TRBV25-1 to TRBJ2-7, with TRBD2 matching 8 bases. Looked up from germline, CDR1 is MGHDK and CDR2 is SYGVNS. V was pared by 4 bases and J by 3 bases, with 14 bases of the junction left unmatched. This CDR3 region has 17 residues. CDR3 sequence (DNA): TGTGCCAGCAGTGGTAGTCAAGCGGGAGCCTTCCACTACGAGCAGTACTTC. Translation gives CASSGSQAGAFHYEQYF.

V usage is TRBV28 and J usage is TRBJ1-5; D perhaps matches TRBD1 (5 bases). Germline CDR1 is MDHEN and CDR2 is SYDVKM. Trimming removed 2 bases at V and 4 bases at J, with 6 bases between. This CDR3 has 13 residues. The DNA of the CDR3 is TGTGCCAGCAGTTTAACAGGTAATCAGCCCCAGCATTTT. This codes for CASSLTGNQPQHF. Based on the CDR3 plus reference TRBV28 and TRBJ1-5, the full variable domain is DVKVTQSSRYLVKRTGEKVFLECVQDMDHENMFWYRQDPGLGLRLIYFSYDVKMKEKGDIPEGYSVSREKKERFSLILESASTNQTSMYLCASSLTGNQPQHFGDGTRLSIL.

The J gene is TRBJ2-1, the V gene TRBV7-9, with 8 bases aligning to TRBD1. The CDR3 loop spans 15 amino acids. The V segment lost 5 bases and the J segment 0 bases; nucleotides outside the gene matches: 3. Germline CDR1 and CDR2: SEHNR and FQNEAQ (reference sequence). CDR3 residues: CASSPGQGSYNEQFF. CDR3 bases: TGTGCCAGCAGCCCTGGACAGGGCTCCTACAATGAGCAGTTCTTC.

The CDR3 protein is CAIETGTGPYEQYF. The CDR3 region has the DNA TGTGCCATCGAGACCGGGACAGGGCCGTACGAGCAGTACTTC. The J gene is TRBJ2-7, the V gene TRBV25-1, with 9 nucleotides matching TRBD1. The CDR3 has 14 residues. Germline V lookup: CDR1 MGHDK, CDR2 SYGVNS. Trimming at V came to 10 bases and at J to 4 bases, leaving 11 bases not matched to a gene.

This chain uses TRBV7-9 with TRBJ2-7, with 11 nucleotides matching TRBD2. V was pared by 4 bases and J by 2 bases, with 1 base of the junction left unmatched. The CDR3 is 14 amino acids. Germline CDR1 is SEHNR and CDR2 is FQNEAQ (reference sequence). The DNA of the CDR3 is TGTGCCAGCAGCTCTAGCGGGAGGACCTACGAGCAGTACTTC. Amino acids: CASSSSGRTYEQYF. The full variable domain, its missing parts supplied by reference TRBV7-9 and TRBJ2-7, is DTGVSQNPRHKITKRGQNVTFRCDPISEHNRLYWYRQTLGQGPEFLTYFQNEAQLEKSRLLSDRFSAERPKGSFSTLEIQRTEQGDSAMYLCASSSSGRTYEQYFGPGTRLTVT.

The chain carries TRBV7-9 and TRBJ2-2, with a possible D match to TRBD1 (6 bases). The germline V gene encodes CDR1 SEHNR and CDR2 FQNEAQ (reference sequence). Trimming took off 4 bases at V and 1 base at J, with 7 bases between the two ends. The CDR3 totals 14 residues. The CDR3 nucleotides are TGTGCCAGCAGCTCGGGACAGAACACCGGGGAGCTGTTTTTT. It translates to CASSSGQNTGELFF.

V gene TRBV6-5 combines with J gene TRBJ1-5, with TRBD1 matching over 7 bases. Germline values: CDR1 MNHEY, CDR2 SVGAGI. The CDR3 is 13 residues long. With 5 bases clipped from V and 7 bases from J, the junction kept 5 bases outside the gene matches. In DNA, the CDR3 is TGTGCCAGCAGTGGACAGGAAGGGCAGCCCCAGCATTTT. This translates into CASSGQEGQPQHF.

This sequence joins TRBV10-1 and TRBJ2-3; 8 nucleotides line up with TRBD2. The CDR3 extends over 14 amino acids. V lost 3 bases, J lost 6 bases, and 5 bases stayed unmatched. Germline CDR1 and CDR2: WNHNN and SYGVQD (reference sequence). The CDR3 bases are TGCGCCAGCAGTGATCGGGAGGGCCTCGATACGCAGTATTTT. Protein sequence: CASSDREGLDTQYF.

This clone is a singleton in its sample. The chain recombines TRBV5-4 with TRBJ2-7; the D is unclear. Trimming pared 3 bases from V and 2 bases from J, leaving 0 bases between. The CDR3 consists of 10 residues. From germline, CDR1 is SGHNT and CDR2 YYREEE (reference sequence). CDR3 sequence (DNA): TGTGCCAGCAGCTCCTACGAGCAGTACTTC. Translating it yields CASSSYEQYF.

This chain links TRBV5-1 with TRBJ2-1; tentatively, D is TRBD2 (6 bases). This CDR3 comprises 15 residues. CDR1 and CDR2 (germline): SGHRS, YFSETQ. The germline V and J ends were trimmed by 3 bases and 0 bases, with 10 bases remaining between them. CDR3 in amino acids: CASSSGLSSYNEQFF. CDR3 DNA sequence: TGCGCCAGCAGCTCAGGACTATCCTCCTACAATGAGCAGTTCTTC.

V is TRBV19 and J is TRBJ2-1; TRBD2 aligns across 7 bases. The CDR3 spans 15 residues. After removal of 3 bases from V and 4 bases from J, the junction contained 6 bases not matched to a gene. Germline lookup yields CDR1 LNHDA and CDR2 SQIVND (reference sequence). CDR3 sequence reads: CASSIYSGSYNEQFF. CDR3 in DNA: TGTGCCAGTAGTATTTATAGCGGGTCATACAATGAGCAGTTCTTC.